This TCR beta chain was observed in a study of T cell repertoires in aging, cancer and after chemotherapy. Study-wide results and limits: Untreated cancer patients had significantly lower blood TCR diversity than age-matched healthy donors. Healthy donors lost TCR diversity with age mainly through richness, cancer patients through richness and evenness. No conclusions about immunological memory after chemotherapy can be drawn from the repertoire data.

The template was genomic DNA from peripheral blood, not RNA. Per germline, CDR1 SGHNT and CDR2 YYREEE (reference sequence). There are 14 residues in the CDR3. Rearranged V-D-J TRB sequences were amplified with a mixed TRB-A/B primer pool. TCRdb fed the multiplex PCR reads into MiXCR, producing one record per CDR3 protein. The data hold approximately 1,500 distinct CDR3 sequences, with less than 25% observed a single time. This clonotype appeared once. Its antigen is undetermined. What was sequenced was blood. The origin of this receptor is a human donor with a solid tumor. V is TRBV5-4 and J is TRBJ2-2; D gene ambiguous. CDR3 DNA: TGTGTTAGCAGCTGGTCCGGAAACACCGGGGAGCTGTTTTTT. Residues: CVSSWSGNTGELFF.